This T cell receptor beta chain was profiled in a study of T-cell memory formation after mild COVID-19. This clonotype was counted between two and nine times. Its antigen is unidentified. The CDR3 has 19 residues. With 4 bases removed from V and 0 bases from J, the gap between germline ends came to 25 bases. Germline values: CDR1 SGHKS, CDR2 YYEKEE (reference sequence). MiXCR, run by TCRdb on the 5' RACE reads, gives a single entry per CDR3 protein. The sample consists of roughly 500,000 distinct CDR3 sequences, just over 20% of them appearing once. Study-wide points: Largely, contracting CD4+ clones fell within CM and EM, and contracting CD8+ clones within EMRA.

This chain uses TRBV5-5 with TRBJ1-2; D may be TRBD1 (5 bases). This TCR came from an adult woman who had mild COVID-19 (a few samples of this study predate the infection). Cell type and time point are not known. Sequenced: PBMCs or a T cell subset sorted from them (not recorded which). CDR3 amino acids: CASSETSARGAETNYGYTF. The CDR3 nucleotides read TGTGCCAGCAGCGAAACCTCCGCCCGGGGCGCGGAGACTAACTATGGCTACACCTTC.